One and the same sample provided the 10 T cell receptor beta chains below, sequenced in a study of OX40 agonist ivuxolimab in advanced cancers. Generated by immunoSEQ multiplex PCR, the TCRdb table keeps only in-frame clones and is missing some. The table includes 20,000 to 30,000 clones, approximately 73% detected once. The source was CD4+ or CD8+ T cells sorted from blood, collected in a trial of the OX40 agonist ivuxolimab. Receptors originate from an adult with an advanced solid tumor such as melanoma, head and neck, liver or kidney cancer.

This chain uses TRBV5-6 with TRBJ2-2; D might be TRBD2 (6 bases). The V and J ends lost 3 bases and 3 bases respectively, with 18 bases between them. This CDR3 is 17 amino acids long. The germline gives CDR1 SGHDT, CDR2 YYEEEE. CDR3: CASSYRPLGGDTGELFF. In DNA, the CDR3 is TGTGCCAGCAGCTATCGGCCATTGGGCGGGGACACCGGGGAGCTGTTTTTT.

This chain uses TRBV4-3 with TRBJ2-1; D ambiguous. This CDR3 region has 17 residues. The ends were cut back, 0 bases at V and 1 base at J, with 13 bases in the middle. Per the germline V gene, CDR1 is LGHNA and CDR2 is YSLEER. The CDR3 nucleotides are TGCGCCAGCAGCCAAGAGGGCCCGAGGAGTTCCTACAATGAGCAGTTCTTC. Amino acids: CASSQEGPRSSYNEQFF.

The chain links TRBV19 to TRBJ2-1, with D perhaps TRBD2 (6 bases). Trimming cost V 3 bases and J 8 bases, with 11 bases left between them. Germline V lookup: CDR1 LNHDA, CDR2 SQIVND (reference sequence). The CDR3 contains 13 residues. The CDR3: CASSIRGKDEQFF. The CDR3 region has the DNA TGTGCCAGTAGTATCCGGGGGAAGGATGAGCAGTTCTTC.

This clone was detected only a few times. The J gene is TRBJ2-7, the V gene TRBV9, with 7 nucleotides matching TRBD2. In germline, CDR1 is SGDLS, CDR2 YYNGEE. CDR3 length: 13 residues. The V gene end was trimmed by 4 bases and the J gene end by 5 bases; junction bases not matched to a gene: 6. The CDR3 sequence is CASSNSGSHEQYF. Written as DNA, the CDR3 is TGTGCCAGCAGCAATAGCGGGTCCCACGAGCAGTACTTC.

This rearrangement joins TRBV18 to TRBJ2-1; the D gene is possibly TRBD1 (6 bases). The germline V gene has CDR1 KGHSH and CDR2 LQKENI. The CDR3 has 13 residues. V lost 5 bases to trimming and J lost 8 bases, with 13 bases between them. As DNA, the CDR3 is TGTGCCAGCTCAGGGTCCAGGGGACATGAGCAGTTCTTC. Encoded protein: CASSGSRGHEQFF.

The chain uses TRBV7-9 and TRBJ2-2; tentatively, D is TRBD1 (5 bases). Germline values: CDR1 SEHNR, CDR2 FQNEAQ (reference sequence). CDR3 length: 13 residues. V dropped 2 bases and J dropped 6 bases, with 7 bases sitting between them. CDR3 nucleotide sequence: TGTGCCAGCAGCTTACAGGGTGCCGGGGAGCTGTTTTTT. Encoded protein: CASSLQGAGELFF.

On this clone itself: The identical CDR3 is also encoded by other nucleotide sequences in the sample. The V gene is TRBV29-1, the J gene TRBJ2-1; 7 bases are shared with TRBD2. Germline CDR1 is SQVTM and CDR2 is ANQGSEA. V dropped 6 bases and J dropped 1; count of bases not matched to a gene: 18. The CDR3 has 18 residues. CDR3 DNA: TGCAGCGTGGATGGGGGGGGAGGGGCAGGAGGTTCCTACAATGAGCAGTTCTTC. Translated, it gives CSVDGGGGAGGSYNEQFF.

The V and J genes are TRBV12-5 and TRBJ1-4; D possibly corresponds to TRBD1 (5 bases). With 0 bases removed from V and 3 bases from J, the gap between germline ends came to 17 bases. CDR3 size: 18 residues. CDR1 is LGHNT, CDR2 FRNRAP, per germline. The CDR3 DNA follows: TGTGCTAGTGGTTTGGTATTAAGGGGAAGGGGTCCTAATGAAAAACTGTTTTTT. Translation gives CASGLVLRGRGPNEKLFF.

This sequence joins TRBV29-1 and TRBJ2-2, with a possible D match to TRBD1 (6 bases). Germline values: CDR1 SQVTM, CDR2 ANQGSEA. The CDR3 contains 12 residues. Trimming removed 4 bases at V and 7 bases at J, with 10 bases between. The CDR3 here is CSVADSGGELFF. CDR3 bases: TGCAGCGTTGCGGACAGCGGCGGGGAGCTGTTTTTT.

The chain uses TRBV2 and TRBJ1-4; D ambiguous. There are 17 residues in the CDR3. Per germline, CDR1 SNHLY and CDR2 FYNNEI. V shed 5 bases and J shed 0 bases, with 16 bases lying between them. The CDR3 is CASSFRHPVATNEKLFF. In nucleotides, the CDR3 is TGTGCCAGCAGTTTCCGACATCCTGTTGCAACTAATGAAAAACTGTTTTTT. Combining the CDR3 with reference TRBV2 and TRBJ1-4 gives the whole variable domain EPEVTQTPSHQVTQMGQEVILRCVPISNHLYFYWYRQILGQKVEFLVSFYNNEISEKSEIFDDQFSVERPDGSNFTLKIRSTKLEDSAMYFCASSFRHPVATNEKLFFGSGTQLSVL.